This TCR beta chain emerged from a study of prognosis after radiotherapy for stage I lung cancer. About the study: About 13 patients had newly diagnosed primary stage I lung tumors, and four to six had oligometastatic NSCLC after surgical resection of the primary tumor. Study findings and constraints: Some TCR clones were expanded. Whether these clones were tumor-specific was not determined. Usage of the TRBV and TRBJ genes (in patients with versus without metastases) was reportedly different. Diminished Shannon entropy following stereotactic body radiation therapy characterized patients who developed distant metastases.

It was by two-round multiplex PCR that TCR beta CDR3 was amplified from genomic DNA. First-round PCR used primers specific to each TRBV and TRBJ gene. Each CDR3 protein is one row after TCRdb ran MiXCR on the multiplex PCR reads. Here the sample spans about 11,000 distinct CDR3 sequences, 45% to 65% being singletons. This CDR3 region has 11 residues. Germline V lookup: CDR1 MNHEY, CDR2 SVGAGI. Notes on this clonotype: Its antigen is as yet unknown. At one of its ends the junction is not consistent with the germline gene, which may arise from a read error.

The chain couples TRBV6-5 to TRBJ2-7; possibly TRBD1 or TRBD2 for D (5 bases each). Sequenced here: PBMCs, sampled before or after stereotactic body radiation therapy (not recorded which). This clonotype originated in a donor aged 50 or older with non-small cell lung cancer. CDR3 sequence (DNA): TGTTCCAGCAGTTGGGGACCCTTGCAGTACTTC. It is translated as CSSSWGPLQYF.